The table lists the clone carrying this T cell receptor (beta chain) with a few counts. What it binds is not known. The data were obtained in a study of identical twins. Overall study findings and caveats: Twins showed weaker excess sharing in their beta out-of-frame sequences.

Template switching created a universal primer site, and the cDNA included unique molecular identifiers. MiXCR was run by TCRdb on the 5' RACE reads, yielding one entry per CDR3 protein. The sample holds around 450,000 distinct CDR3 sequences, 12% to 15% seen once. Trimming cost V 4 bases and J 4 bases; bases outside gene matches: 3. Germline-derived CDR1 and CDR2 are SGHRS and YFSETQ. The CDR3 covers 15 residues. The sample was also reused in another study, on yellow fever vaccine responses in identical twins.

The sequencing sample was made of CD4+ T cells sorted from blood. The TCR sequence derives from a woman aged 18-29 years in good health. The rearrangement uses TRBV5-1 and TRBJ2-3; 13 bases fit TRBD2. The CDR3 spells CASSALAGGPDTQYF. The CDR3 coding sequence is TGCGCCAGCAGCGCACTAGCGGGAGGGCCAGATACGCAGTATTTT.